Listed here are 32 T cell receptor beta chains from one sample, sequenced in a study of chemoradiotherapy in HPV16-positive cancers. Sequencing used immunoSEQ multiplex PCR; TCRdb keeps in-frame clones, though not all of them. The data contain about 35,000 clones, roughly 90% of them singletons. Specimen: blood, collected from a patient who underwent chemoradiotherapy. The receptors here all came from a human donor with HPV-associated anogenital cancer.

The genes are TRBV7-2 and TRBJ2-6; D may be TRBD1 or TRBD2 (5 bases each). The CDR3 spans 15 residues. Germline V gene lookup returns CDR1 SGHTA and CDR2 FQGNSA. V lost 0 bases and J 2 bases, leaving 5 bases between the germline ends. The CDR3, as DNA: TGTGCCAGCAGCTTAGCGGGGGCTGGGGCCAACGTCCTGACTTTC. Translating it yields CASSLAGAGANVLTF.

The chain joins TRBV18 to TRBJ1-1, with 7 bases lining up with TRBD1. Trimming cost V 5 bases and J 0 bases; bases outside gene matches: 6. From germline, CDR1 is KGHSH and CDR2 LQKENI. This CDR3 is 15 amino acids long. CDR3 bases: TGTGCCAGCTCAATGGGACAGCAGTTGAACACTGAAGCTTTCTTT. It specifies CASSMGQQLNTEAFF.

The chain uses TRBV7-9 and TRBJ1-4; 9 bases map to TRBD1. In germline, CDR1 is SEHNR, CDR2 FQNEAQ (reference sequence). The CDR3 is made up of 14 amino acids. The V segment lost 6 bases and the J segment 7 bases; nucleotides outside the gene matches: 6. The CDR3: CASSSGQGFEKLFF. In nucleotides, the CDR3 is TGTGCCAGCAGTTCGGGACAGGGATTTGAAAAACTGTTTTTT.

The V call is TRBV5-4, the J call TRBJ2-7; the match to TRBD1 covers 9 bases. The CDR3 sequence is 15 residues long. Trimming cost V 0 bases and J 3 bases; bases outside gene matches: 4. CDR1 and CDR2 from the germline V gene are SGHNT and YYREEE (reference sequence). The CDR3 nucleotides read TGTGCCAGCAGCTTGGACAGGGGGCGCGGCTACGAGCAGTACTTC. It is translated as CASSLDRGRGYEQYF.

This chain connects TRBV7-6 to TRBJ1-4; D is possibly TRBD1 (5 bases). Trimming pared 6 bases from V and 2 bases from J, leaving 13 bases between. Germline assignment: CDR1 SGHVS and CDR2 FNYEAQ. This CDR3 is 15 amino acids long. Here the CDR3 reads CASSPVGGTNEKLFF. DNA for the CDR3: TGTGCCAGCAGTCCTGTGGGGGGGACTAATGAAAAACTGTTTTTT.

J is TRBJ2-7 and V is TRBV18; D is ambiguous. Trimming left V 0 bases short and J 2 bases short, with 14 bases between. The V gene's germline CDR1 is KGHSH and CDR2 LQKENI. The CDR3 runs 16 residues. This CDR3 reads CASSPPSRAVAYEQYF. CDR3 coding DNA: TGTGCCAGCTCACCACCAAGTAGGGCTGTGGCCTACGAGCAGTACTTC.

This clone was seen just once. The chain recombines TRBV11-2 with TRBJ2-1; a possible D gene is TRBD2 (5 bases). There are 17 residues in the CDR3. The ends were cut back, 4 bases at V and 0 bases at J, with 16 bases in the middle. Germline assignment: CDR1 SGHAT and CDR2 FQNNGV. The DNA for the CDR3 is TGTGCCAGCAGCTATCGGGGTGCGGAGAGCTCCTACAATGAGCAGTTCTTC. Protein product: CASSYRGAESSYNEQFF.

This chain links TRBV5-4 with TRBJ1-2; the match to TRBD1 covers 8 bases. The J segment lost 2 bases and the V segment lost 4 bases, leaving 1 base of the junction unmatched. Germline CDR1 SGHNT, CDR2 YYREEE (reference sequence). The CDR3 is 13 amino acids. CDR3 sequence (DNA): TGTGCCAGCAGCCCAGGGGGCAACTATGGCTACACCTTC. Encoded protein: CASSPGGNYGYTF.

This chain connects TRBV11-2 to TRBJ1-1; D call uncertain. CDR1 and CDR2 (germline): SGHAT, FQNNGV. This CDR3 is 13 amino acids long. The V and J ends lost 1 base and 7 bases respectively, with 10 bases between them. The CDR3 reads CASSLAVGNEAFF. In DNA, the CDR3 is TGTGCCAGCAGCTTAGCTGTCGGCAATGAAGCTTTCTTT.

The chain couples TRBV18 to TRBJ2-5, with 7 bases matching TRBD1. The CDR3 has 14 amino acids. J was trimmed by 5 bases and V by 3 bases; bases with no gene match: 6. CDR1 and CDR2 from the germline V gene are KGHSH and LQKENI. This CDR3 reads CASSPLDRSETQYF. In DNA, the CDR3 is TGTGCCAGCTCACCTTTGGACAGGTCTGAGACCCAGTACTTC.

This clone was counted a single time. The chain is built from TRBV6-1 and TRBJ2-7; D is undetermined. Per the germline V gene, CDR1 is MNHNS and CDR2 is SASEGT. Trimming removed 2 bases from V and 2 bases from J, with 10 bases in between. The CDR3 covers 14 residues. The CDR3 DNA reads TGTGCCAGCAGTGAAATCGGTTCAACCTACGAGCAGTACTTC. Protein sequence: CASSEIGSTYEQYF.

The chain couples TRBV5-1 to TRBJ1-1, with TRBD1 as a possible D gene (6 bases). The germline CDR1 and CDR2 sequences are SGHRS and YFSETQ. The CDR3 runs to 13 residues. The V and J ends lost 1 base and 10 bases respectively, with 14 bases between them. The CDR3 DNA is TGCGCCAGCAGCTTGAATCCCGAGGGGGGAGCTTTCTTT. Protein product: CASSLNPEGGAFF.

The genes are TRBV5-1 and TRBJ1-1; D is uncertain. This CDR3 spans 15 amino acids. Trimming took off 0 bases at V and 0 bases at J, with 9 bases between the two ends. Per the germline V gene, CDR1 is SGHRS and CDR2 is YFSETQ. The CDR3 here is CASSLDTVMNTEAFF. The CDR3 DNA reads as TGCGCCAGCAGCTTGGATACAGTTATGAACACTGAAGCTTTCTTT.

The J gene is TRBJ2-7, the V gene TRBV7-6; 8 bases agree with TRBD1. The CDR3 is 13 residues long. CDR1 is SGHVS and CDR2 is FNYEAQ in the germline V gene. With V trimmed by 1 base and J by 6 bases, 2 bases remained unmatched. CDR3 residues: CASSLVDRAEQYF. CDR3 nucleotide sequence: TGTGCCAGCAGCTTAGTGGACAGGGCCGAGCAGTACTTC.

In DNA form, the CDR3 reads TGCGCCAGCAGCTGGAGGACAGGTTCCTACGAGCAGTACTTC. Its translation is CASSWRTGSYEQYF. The chain combines TRBV5-1 with TRBJ2-7; the match to TRBD1 covers 7 bases. Germline V gene lookup returns CDR1 SGHRS and CDR2 YFSETQ. With 3 bases clipped from V and 1 base from J, the junction kept 4 bases outside the gene matches. The CDR3 contains 14 residues.

This clone was observed a single time. CDR3 protein: CASSEQQITIYF. DNA of the CDR3: TGTGCCAGCAGTGAACAGCAAATCACCATATATTTT. The chain carries TRBV25-1 and TRBJ1-3; the D is unclear. With 2 bases removed from V and 9 bases from J, the gap between germline ends came to 8 bases. Germline CDR1 reads MGHDK; CDR2 reads SYGVNS. The CDR3 covers 12 residues.

The V and J genes are TRBV7-9 and TRBJ1-2; D is possibly TRBD1 (5 bases). V was shortened by 6 bases and J by 6 bases, with 17 bases between the two germline ends. The germline CDR1 and CDR2 sequences are SEHNR and FQNEAQ (reference sequence). CDR3 length equals 14 residues. As DNA, the CDR3 is TGTGCCAGCAGTGGACGGGGCAGTGTGGATGGCTACACCTTC. This encodes CASSGRGSVDGYTF.

The V call is TRBV9, the J call TRBJ1-1; D remains ambiguous. The germline CDR1 and CDR2 sequences are SGDLS and YYNGEE. The V and J ends lost 6 bases and 0 bases respectively, with 9 bases between them. The CDR3 covers 13 residues. In nucleotides, the CDR3 is TGTGCCAGCAAGGGCCAGATGAACACTGAAGCTTTCTTT. Amino acid sequence: CASKGQMNTEAFF.

J is TRBJ2-7 and V is TRBV18, with a weak D call TRBD2 (5 bases). CDR1 is KGHSH, CDR2 LQKENI, per germline. This CDR3 region has 14 residues. Deletions cut 3 bases from V and 3 bases from J, with 12 bases between. The CDR3 here is CASSPTSRDYEQYF. The CDR3 DNA reads as TGTGCCAGCTCACCGACTTCACGGGACTACGAGCAGTACTTC.

The chain's CDR3 is CASSLVTGADTQYF. In DNA, the CDR3 is TGCGCCAGCAGCTTGGTGACGGGGGCAGATACGCAGTATTTT. The chain uses TRBV5-1 and TRBJ2-3; tentative D call: TRBD2 (6 bases). The CDR3 runs 14 residues. The germline V gene has CDR1 SGHRS and CDR2 YFSETQ. V lost 0 bases, J lost 4 bases, and 9 bases lay in between.

This clone came up a few times. The chain carries TRBV19 and TRBJ1-6, with D perhaps TRBD1 (5 bases). With 9 bases removed from V and 9 bases from J, the gap between germline ends came to 12 bases. The CDR3 loop spans 12 amino acids. Germline loops: CDR1 LNHDA, CDR2 SQIVND (reference sequence). The CDR3 nucleotides are TGTGCCAGGTCCCCTAGGGGTTCACCCCTCCACTTT. Protein: CARSPRGSPLHF. Drawing the rest from reference TRBV19 and TRBJ1-6, the complete variable domain is DGGITQSPKYLFRKEGQNVTLSCEQNLNHDAMYWYRQDPGQGLRLIYYSQIVNDFQKGDIAEGYSVSREKKESFPLTVTSAQKNPTAFYLCARSPRGSPLHFGNGTRLTVT.

The chain recombines TRBV2 with TRBJ2-1; 7 bases are shared with TRBD2. This CDR3 spans 15 amino acids. Trimming cost V 7 bases and J 8 bases; bases outside gene matches: 14. Per the germline V gene, CDR1 is SNHLY and CDR2 is FYNNEI. CDR3 coding DNA: TGTGCCAGCATGGGGTCACTAGCGACGTGGGATGAGCAGTTCTTC. It translates to CASMGSLATWDEQFF.

V gene TRBV6-4 combines with J gene TRBJ2-3; D uncertain. The CDR3 has 13 residues. Germline lookup yields CDR1 MRHNA and CDR2 SNTAGT. V was trimmed by 3 bases and J by 3 bases, leaving 7 bases between them. CDR3 protein: CASSERSTDTQYF. CDR3 DNA: TGTGCCAGCAGTGAGCGCTCGACAGATACGCAGTATTTT.

CDR3 residues: CAWSVGVQSNQPQHF. The CDR3, as DNA: TGTGCCTGGAGTGTAGGCGTACAGAGCAATCAGCCCCAGCATTTT. The chain joins TRBV30 to TRBJ1-5; unclear D gene. The CDR3 length is 15 residues. Trimming took off 0 bases at V and 1 base at J, with 10 bases between the two ends. The germline gives CDR1 GTSNPN, CDR2 SVGIG (reference sequence).

The chain combines TRBV5-4 with TRBJ2-3; 7 positions match TRBD2. Germline-derived CDR1 and CDR2 are SGHNT and YYREEE (reference sequence). Trimming at V came to 2 bases and at J to 6 bases, leaving 6 bases not matched to a gene. This CDR3 is built from 14 residues. CDR3 protein: CASSFAAGTDTQYF. The CDR3 DNA is TGTGCCAGCAGCTTCGCAGCGGGGACGGATACGCAGTATTTT.

The chain has TRBV6-5 and TRBJ1-1, with D possibly matching TRBD1 (5 bases). Trimming stripped 2 bases from V and 4 bases from J, with 17 bases between. The CDR3 sequence is 16 residues long. The germline V gene encodes CDR1 MNHEY and CDR2 SVGAGI. This CDR3 is CASSYSPSTAGTEAFF. Written as DNA, the CDR3 is TGTGCCAGCAGTTACAGCCCGTCGACAGCGGGCACTGAAGCTTTCTTT.

This chain connects TRBV5-1 to TRBJ2-7, with 16 bases lining up with TRBD2. With 4 bases clipped from V and 2 bases from J, the junction kept 0 bases outside the gene matches. The CDR3 length is 15 residues. Germline values: CDR1 SGHRS, CDR2 YFSETQ. The CDR3 bases are TGCGCCAGCAGCGGGACTAGCGGGGGGGCCTACGAGCAGTACTTC. Translating it yields CASSGTSGGAYEQYF. The variable domain in full, completed from reference TRBV5-1 and TRBJ2-7, reads KAGVTQTPRYLIKTRGQQVTLSCSPISGHRSVSWYQQTPGQGLQFLFEYFSETQRNKGNFPGRFSGRQFSNSRSEMNVSTLELGDSALYLCASSGTSGGAYEQYFGPGTRLTVT.

This clone appeared a single time. V gene TRBV5-4 combines with J gene TRBJ2-5; D is possibly TRBD1 (6 bases). This CDR3 region has 14 residues. Germline values: CDR1 SGHNT, CDR2 YYREEE (reference sequence). Trimming removed 4 bases at V and 4 bases at J, with 14 bases between. The CDR3 sequence is CASSQTGKRETQYF. CDR3 nucleotides: TGTGCCAGCAGCCAAACAGGGAAACGAGAGACCCAGTACTTC.

The chain has TRBV30 and TRBJ1-2; D remains ambiguous. The V and J ends lost 1 base and 6 bases respectively, with 12 bases between them. CDR3 length: 13 residues. Germline CDR1 and CDR2: GTSNPN and SVGIG (reference sequence). The CDR3 loop reads CAWSARMFNGYTF. Written as DNA, the CDR3 is TGTGCCTGGAGTGCGAGAATGTTTAATGGCTACACCTTC.

The chain recombines TRBV4-1 with TRBJ2-3; 10 nucleotides match TRBD2. CDR1 and CDR2 from the germline V gene are MGHRA and YSYEKL. The CDR3 is 15 amino acids. V shed 4 bases, J shed 4 bases, and the junction held 5 bases outside the gene matches. The CDR3, as DNA: TGCGCCAGCAGCCTGCTAGCGGGGGAGCCAGATACGCAGTATTTT. This translates into CASSLLAGEPDTQYF.

The V gene is TRBV9, the J gene TRBJ1-2; possible D gene TRBD1, 6 bases. V was shortened by 3 bases and J by 2 bases, with 17 bases between the two germline ends. Germline CDR1 reads SGDLS; CDR2 reads YYNGEE. CDR3 length: 16 amino acids. The CDR3 DNA follows: TGTGCCAGCAGCGACTCCCCCCTGACAGGCAACTATGGCTACACCTTC. Amino acid sequence: CASSDSPLTGNYGYTF.

This clone was seen just once. The genes are TRBV11-3 and TRBJ1-2; 7 bases align to TRBD1. The germline CDR1 and CDR2 sequences are SGHNT and YENEEA. Trimming took 5 bases from V and 3 from J; bases not matched to a gene: 6. This CDR3 has 14 amino acids. Written as DNA, the CDR3 is TGTGCCAGCAGCCCAAGGACAGGTCACTATGGCTACACCTTC. Its translation is CASSPRTGHYGYTF.